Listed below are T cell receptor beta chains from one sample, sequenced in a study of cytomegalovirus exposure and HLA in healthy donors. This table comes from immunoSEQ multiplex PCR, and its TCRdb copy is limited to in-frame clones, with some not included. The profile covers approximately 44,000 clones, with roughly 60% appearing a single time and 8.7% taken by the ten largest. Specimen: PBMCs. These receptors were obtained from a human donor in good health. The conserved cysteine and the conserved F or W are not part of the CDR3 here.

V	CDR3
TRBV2	ASSRTGDRFNQPQH
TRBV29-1	SVGGPYNEQF
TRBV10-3	AISEYRVGYNSPLH
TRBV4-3	ASSQDQGQGYEQC
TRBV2	ASSRTVGKINEQF
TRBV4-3	ASSQGTTGSRNTIY
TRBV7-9	ASSPRTGGRTNEKLF
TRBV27	ASSFRLPGTGRANYGYT
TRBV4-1	ASSQAEGATGANQPQH
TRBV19	ASSPAGQATEQF
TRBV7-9	ASSLMGQSTDTQY
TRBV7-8	ASSLERALGQPQH
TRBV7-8	ASSPRQFGELNTEAF
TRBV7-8	ASSRRDRVYEQY
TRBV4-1	ASSRIDRGGNTIY
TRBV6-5	ASSITGVGYGYT
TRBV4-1	ASSQGPQGQPQH
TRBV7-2	ASSLGRTGTEDTQY
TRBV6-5	ASSPTRDTTGELF
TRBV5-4	ASSVPGQGPSSGANVLT
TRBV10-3	AISYRPSTDTQY
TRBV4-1	ASSQIRQAYNEQF
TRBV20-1	SARSGLVQF
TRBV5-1	ASSSGRGGPGNTIY
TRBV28	ASSLGQDNSPLH
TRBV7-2	ASSSNQGGEQY
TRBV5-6	ASSYRGEVYGYT
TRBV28	ASSFTTGGSYSPLH
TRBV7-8	ASSLDRAEKLF
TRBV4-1	ASSQDVAGGVETQY
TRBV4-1	ASSQGEGTAWDYGYT
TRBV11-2	ASSFYRGATGTQY
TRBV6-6	ASSVLGYEQY
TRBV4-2	ASSQEQGAGNTIY
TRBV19	ASSVWQGAGYGYT